The 11 T cell receptor beta chains presented below share a single source sample, sequenced in a study of Graves' ophthalmopathy and Graves' hyperthyroidism. As the template, RNA transcripts were used to amplify TCR beta CDR3 regions. In the first round, RT-PCR was carried out with HTBI primers, and a multiplex PCR formed the second round. TCRdb re-analysed the multiplex PCR reads in MiXCR, keeping a single row per CDR3 protein. This sample has 400,000 to 450,000 distinct CDR3 sequences, with approximately 21% found just once. Material: peripheral blood. Every receptor here comes from a woman younger than 35 with stable Graves' hyperthyroidism.

This clonotype was seen repeatedly, ten times or more. At one boundary the junction diverges from the germline segment, which might be a read error. V gene TRBV7-8 combines with J gene TRBJ2-4; no definite D call. CDR1 and CDR2 (germline): SGHVS, FQNEAQ. The CDR3 loop spans 13 amino acids. CDR3 nucleotides: TGTGCCAGCAGCTTAGAAATCCGGAACATTAAGTACTTC. Its translation: CASSLEIRNIKYF.

The CDR3 region has the DNA TGTGCCAGCAGCCAAGAGACAGGGGGAAGTGAAGCTTTCTTT. Protein product: CASSQETGGSEAFF. The chain has TRBV3-1 and TRBJ1-1; 9 bases align to TRBD1. The germline CDR1 and CDR2 sequences are LGHDT and YNNKEL (reference sequence). The CDR3 loop spans 14 amino acids. Trimming removed 0 bases from V and 7 bases from J; junction bases left unmatched: 3.

The chain is built from TRBV11-1 and TRBJ2-7; D gene ambiguous. CDR3 length: 16 residues. Germline values: CDR1 SGHAT, CDR2 FQDESV (reference sequence). V gave up 5 bases and J gave up 2 bases, with 19 bases separating them. In DNA, the CDR3 is TGTGCCAGCAGCGTGTCTCCCACACTCGATACCTACGAGCAGTACTTC. It is translated as CASSVSPTLDTYEQYF.

This clonotype has more than one count but fewer than ten. The J gene is TRBJ1-6, the V gene TRBV4-3; no clear D gene. The germline V gene has CDR1 LGHNA and CDR2 YSLEER. The ends were cut back, 1 base at V and 6 bases at J, with 10 bases in the middle. There are 15 residues in the CDR3. The CDR3 nucleotides are TGCGCCAGCAGCCAAGCGCAAGGCGCTAATTCACCCCTCCACTTT. This encodes CASSQAQGANSPLHF.

This clonotype was recorded many times. The CDR3 loop reads CASDVGQGYTEAFF. In DNA form, the CDR3 reads TGTGCCAGCGATGTGGGACAGGGGTACACTGAAGCTTTCTTT. The chain combines TRBV12-3 or TRBV12-4 with TRBJ1-1; 10 bases agree with TRBD1. V was pared by 8 bases and J by 3 bases, with 6 bases of the junction left unmatched. This CDR3 has 14 amino acids.

In this sample, this clonotype turned up many times. V gene TRBV28 combines with J gene TRBJ1-6; D gene ambiguous. The CDR3 runs 15 residues. The germline V gene has CDR1 MDHEN and CDR2 SYDVKM. V lost 10 bases to trimming and J lost 4 bases, with 17 bases between them. The CDR3 DNA is TGTGCCACCTATGGTGAGCGGTTATATAATTCACCCCTCCACTTT. Protein: CATYGERLYNSPLHF. Drawing the rest from reference TRBV28 and TRBJ1-6, the complete variable domain is DVKVTQSSRYLVKRTGEKVFLECVQDMDHENMFWYRQDPGLGLRLIYFSYDVKMKEKGDIPEGYSVSREKKERFSLILESASTNQTSMYLCATYGERLYNSPLHFGNGTRLTVT.

CDR3 region: CASSDIGTETNTEAFF. CDR3 DNA: TGTGCCAGCAGTGACATCGGGACAGAGACGAACACTGAAGCTTTCTTT. The chain uses TRBV6-1 and TRBJ1-1, with 7 bases matching TRBD1. The trim removed 3 bases at V and 1 base at J, leaving 8 bases unmatched. CDR3 size: 16 residues. Germline-derived CDR1 and CDR2 are MNHNS and SASEGT.

The sample holds many counts of this clonotype. V usage is TRBV30 and J usage is TRBJ1-2; 8 nucleotides agree with TRBD1. Germline CDR1 is GTSNPN and CDR2 is SVGIG (reference sequence). Unmatched junction bases numbered 9, after V lost 0 bases and J lost 6 bases. The CDR3 loop spans 15 amino acids. The CDR3 loop is CAWSVLGRGQDGYTF. CDR3 coding DNA: TGTGCCTGGAGTGTATTGGGCAGGGGGCAGGATGGCTACACCTTC.

This clonotype showed up many times. V is TRBV6-1 and J is TRBJ1-1; 7 bases align to TRBD1. This CDR3 spans 14 amino acids. V lost 6 bases and J lost 4; bases outside the gene matches: 8. Per germline, CDR1 MNHNS and CDR2 SASEGT. The CDR3: CASSRGQESTEAFF. The CDR3 region has the DNA TGTGCCAGCAGCCGCGGACAGGAAAGCACTGAAGCTTTCTTT.

This chain joins TRBV4-1 and TRBJ1-6; maybe TRBD1 (5 bases). Germline loops: CDR1 MGHRA, CDR2 YSYEKL. The CDR3 contains 13 residues. Deletions cut 3 bases from V and 7 bases from J, with 7 bases between. The CDR3 DNA reads TGCGCCAGCAGCCACGGGGCGAATTCACCCCTCCACTTT. Translated, it gives CASSHGANSPLHF.

This clonotype has at least ten counts. The chain uses TRBV28 and TRBJ2-6, with D tentatively TRBD1 or TRBD2 (5 bases each). Germline V CDR1 and CDR2: MDHEN, SYDVKM. Trimming took 8 bases from V and 4 from J, leaving 9 bases between them. This CDR3 contains 13 residues. CDR3 amino acids: CASRDQGANVLTF. CDR3 bases: TGTGCCAGCCGGGACCAGGGGGCCAACGTCCTGACTTTC. Variable domain in full (rest from reference TRBV28 and TRBJ2-6): DVKVTQSSRYLVKRTGEKVFLECVQDMDHENMFWYRQDPGLGLRLIYFSYDVKMKEKGDIPEGYSVSREKKERFSLILESASTNQTSMYLCASRDQGANVLTFGAGSRLTVL.